Listed here are 18 T cell receptor beta chains from one sample, sequenced in a study of T-cell reconstitution after alpha-beta-depleted transplantation in children. During its preparation, the TCRbeta library received unique molecular identifiers. TCRdb redid the calling of the PCR reads with MiXCR, one entry per CDR3 protein. This table has some 200,000 distinct CDR3 sequences, under 8.5% appearing once. The sample consisted of PBMCs, mostly from graft donor cells, taken 360 days after TCRalphabeta/CD19-depleted stem cell transplant. These receptors came from a male patient aged 2 to 9 who had a stem cell transplant for acute myeloid leukemia, so the T cells may come from the graft donor.

This clonotype showed up just a few times. V and J are TRBV20-1 and TRBJ2-1; D may match TRBD1 or TRBD2 (5 bases each). V was pared by 0 bases and J by 0 bases, with 9 bases between. The length of the CDR3 is 15 residues. Germline CDR1 and CDR2: DFQATT and SNEGSKA (reference sequence). CDR3 nucleotide sequence: TGCAGTGCTAGAGATCGGGGCTACTCCTACAATGAGCAGTTCTTC. Its translation is CSARDRGYSYNEQFF.

This clonotype came up a few times. J is TRBJ1-5 and V is TRBV12-3 or TRBV12-4, with D unresolved. The CDR3 runs 13 residues. Trimming took off 5 bases at V and 0 bases at J, with 5 bases between the two ends. This CDR3 reads CASSTDSNQPQHF. As DNA, the CDR3 is TGTGCCAGCAGTACCGATAGCAATCAGCCCCAGCATTTT.

This clonotype was observed a handful of times. This rearrangement joins TRBV10-3 to TRBJ2-7, with D tentatively TRBD1 or TRBD2 (6 bases each). The CDR3 spans 13 residues. CDR1 is ENHRY and CDR2 is SYGVKD in the germline V gene. V gave up 6 bases and J gave up 2 bases, with 11 bases separating them. The CDR3 DNA sequence: TGTGCCATCAGAGAGGGGGGTACCTACGAGCAGTACGTC. This codes for CAIREGGTYEQYV.

This clonotype was recorded many times. This rearrangement joins TRBV9 to TRBJ2-5, with D possibly matching TRBD1 (5 bases). The CDR3 consists of 14 residues. The V end lost 3 bases, the J end lost 0 bases, and 9 bases lay between the germline ends. In germline, CDR1 is SGDLS, CDR2 YYNGEE. CDR3 coding DNA: TGTGCCAGCAGCGGACCAGGGTACCAAGAGACCCAGTACTTC. Encoded protein: CASSGPGYQETQYF.

The rearrangement links TRBV5-1 to TRBJ2-5; D remains unclear. Germline CDR1 SGHRS, CDR2 YFSETQ. This CDR3 is built from 11 residues. V was shortened by 5 bases and J by 2 bases, with 4 bases between the two germline ends. The DNA for the CDR3 is TGCGCCAGCAGGAAACAAGAGACCCAGTACTTC. This codes for CASRKQETQYF.

This clonotype came up many times. V gene TRBV29-1 combines with J gene TRBJ1-2, with D unresolved. V was clipped by 7 bases and J by 2 bases, with 14 bases between them. This CDR3 spans 13 amino acids. Germline CDR1 and CDR2: SQVTM and ANQGSEA. In DNA form, the CDR3 reads TGCAGCGCCGCCCCGGGGATGAACTATGGCTACACCTTC. This encodes CSAAPGMNYGYTF.

A few counts support this clonotype. The gene calls are TRBV5-1 and TRBJ2-3; D is uncertain. V dropped 2 bases and J dropped 0 bases, with 7 bases sitting between them. The CDR3 runs 14 residues. Per the germline V gene, CDR1 is SGHRS and CDR2 is YFSETQ. The CDR3 DNA reads TGCGCCAGCAGCTTAGAATGGAGCACAGATACGCAGTATTTT. Its translation is CASSLEWSTDTQYF.

Details on this clonotype: A junction end diverges from the germline sequence, so it may reflect a read error. This chain's CDR3 is CASSPRLAGFNEQFF. The CDR3, as DNA: TGTGCTAGCAGCCCAAGACTAGCGGGGTTCAATGAGCAGTTCTTC. V and J are TRBV7-7 and TRBJ2-1; 11 bases agree with TRBD2. This CDR3 has 15 amino acids. Germline V gene sequence: CDR1 SSHAT, CDR2 FNYEAQ (reference sequence).

This clonotype was found many times. J is TRBJ2-7 and V is TRBV12-3 or TRBV12-4, with D uncertain. Trimming took off 7 bases at V and 4 bases at J, with 5 bases between the two ends. The CDR3 totals 10 residues. The DNA of the CDR3 is TGTGCCAGCACGGTATACGAGCAGTACGTC. It is translated as CASTVYEQYV.

A word on this clonotype: One end of the junction does not line up with germline, which may come from a read error. The chain uses TRBV4-3 and TRBJ2-7; 11 bases match TRBD1. The CDR3 covers 17 residues. Germline-derived CDR1 and CDR2 are LGHNA and YSLEER. In DNA form, the CDR3 reads TGCGCCACCAGCCAAGATGCTACTTGGACAGGGGGCTCCGAGCAGTACTTC. Encoded protein: CATSQDATWTGGSEQYF.

This clonotype was counted many times. The chain has TRBV7-3 and TRBJ2-3; perhaps TRBD2 as D (6 bases). V shed 3 bases and J shed 2 bases, with 12 bases lying between them. The germline V gene encodes CDR1 SGHTA and CDR2 FQGTGA. The CDR3 consists of 15 residues. CDR3 sequence reads: CASSFLGGITDTQYF. The CDR3 DNA reads as TGTGCCAGCAGCTTCTTGGGGGGAATCACAGATACGCAGTATTTT.

V usage is TRBV7-9 and J usage is TRBJ1-4; the D gene is possibly TRBD1 (6 bases). Looked up from germline, CDR1 is SEHNR and CDR2 is FQNEAQ (reference sequence). The CDR3 covers 13 residues. Deletions cut 4 bases from V and 8 bases from J, with 11 bases between. The CDR3 nucleotides read TGTGCCAGCAGCTCCACAGGGAACGAAAAACTGTTTTTT. Translation: CASSSTGNEKLFF.

This clonotype showed up just a few times. The chain has TRBV12-3 or TRBV12-4 and TRBJ1-2, with D possibly being TRBD1 (5 bases). The CDR3 is 13 residues long. V lost 5 bases to trimming and J lost 3 bases, with 10 bases between them. CDR3 sequence: CASSEGRDYGYTF. The DNA of the CDR3 is TGTGCCAGCAGTGAGGGGCGCGACTATGGCTACACCTTC.

The chain combines TRBV19 with TRBJ2-7; 14 bases agree with TRBD2. Trimming cost V 10 bases and J 4 bases; bases outside gene matches: 9. CDR1 is LNHDA, CDR2 SQIVND, per germline (reference sequence). This CDR3 spans 15 amino acids. The CDR3 DNA sequence: TGTGCCACCGGGCGGACTAGCGGGAGGTATTACGAGCAGTACTTC. This codes for CATGRTSGRYYEQYF.

This clonotype showed up many times. The chain joins TRBV5-1 to TRBJ2-1; possibly TRBD2 for D (5 bases). Germline lookup yields CDR1 SGHRS and CDR2 YFSETQ. The CDR3 sequence is 15 residues long. V gave up 2 bases and J gave up 5 bases, with 14 bases separating them. The CDR3 region has the DNA TGCGCCAGCAGCTTCCGCAGACTAACCAACAATGAGCAGTTCTTC. Encoded protein: CASSFRRLTNNEQFF.

V is TRBV10-3 and J is TRBJ1-1; D may be TRBD1 (5 bases). This CDR3 comprises 13 residues. In germline, CDR1 is ENHRY, CDR2 SYGVKD. Trimming took 10 bases from V and 2 from J, leaving 14 bases between them. For the CDR3, the DNA is TGTGCCAGCTTGGGACCCGGCAACACTGAAGCTTTCTTT. This translates into CASLGPGNTEAFF.

This clonotype was recorded at least ten times. This sequence joins TRBV11-2 and TRBJ2-1; TRBD1 agrees at 9 bases. V lost 8 bases to trimming and J lost 2 bases; unmatched junction nucleotides: 4. The CDR3 runs 14 residues. Per the germline V gene, CDR1 is SGHAT and CDR2 is FQNNGV. CDR3 nucleotides: TGTGCCAGCTCCGGGACAGGGCCCTACAATGAGCAGTTCTTC. Translated, it gives CASSGTGPYNEQFF.

This clonotype was seen more than once but under ten times. The chain links TRBV7-8 to TRBJ1-2; tentative D call: TRBD1 (6 bases). Germline V gives CDR1 SGHVS, CDR2 FQNEAQ. The CDR3 is made up of 14 amino acids. Trimming left V 5 bases short and J 1 base short, with 11 bases between. CDR3 in amino acids: CASSPGALNYGYTF. The CDR3 region has the DNA TGTGCCAGCAGCCCAGGGGCACTTAACTATGGCTACACCTTC.